These 17 T cell receptor beta chains came from one sample sequenced in a study of shared clonotypes between healthy human individuals. Clones were read by immunoSEQ multiplex PCR, and TCRdb kept only the in-frame ones, dropping some. The table shows 1 million to 1.2 million clones, with roughly 80% occurring only once. The sample comprised memory CD4+ T cells from PBMCs. Noted subset: CD45RA-negative fraction. The receptor set was obtained from a man younger than 35 in good health. Some clones in this sample may be carry-over from other donors' samples.

This sequence joins TRBV27 and TRBJ2-7; a weak D match, TRBD2 (5 bases). Germline loops: CDR1 MNHEY, CDR2 SMNVEV (reference sequence). Trimming took off 5 bases at V and 7 bases at J, with 18 bases between the two ends. CDR3 size: 14 residues. The CDR3 DNA reads as TGTGCCAGCAGTGGGCGGACCGGGGTGAGGGAGCAGTACTTC. This translates into CASSGRTGVREQYF.

This clone was counted between two and nine times. The DNA for the CDR3 is TGTGCCAGCAGTCCGTATCCTGGACAGCTGATACTAGCCAAAAACATTCAGTACTTC. This encodes CASSPYPGQLILAKNIQYF. The chain combines TRBV27 with TRBJ2-4; D is perhaps TRBD1 (6 bases). This CDR3 is 19 amino acids long. The germline CDR1 and CDR2 sequences are MNHEY and SMNVEV (reference sequence). V lost 5 bases, J lost 0 bases, and 23 bases lay in between.

The V gene is TRBV11-2, the J gene TRBJ2-5, with no clear D. The CDR3 is 13 residues long. V was shortened by 1 base and J by 3 bases, with 6 bases between the two germline ends. Germline V gene sequence: CDR1 SGHAT, CDR2 FQNNGV. CDR3 nucleotide sequence: TGTGCCAGCAGCTTAGGGCTGGAAGAGACCCAGTACTTC. It yields the protein CASSLGLEETQYF.

This clone occurred a few times. This CDR3 is also generated by other DNA sequences in the sample. The V gene is TRBV6-6, the J gene TRBJ1-1; a weak D match, TRBD1 (5 bases). Trimming removed 2 bases at V and 4 bases at J, with 8 bases between. Germline V gene data show CDR1 as MNHNY and CDR2 as SVGAGI (reference sequence). The CDR3 sequence is 13 residues long. The CDR3 sequence: CASSYTGGTEAFF. The CDR3 region has the DNA TGTGCCAGCAGTTACACGGGGGGCACTGAAGCTTTCTTT.

V gene TRBV7-9 combines with J gene TRBJ2-3, with D perhaps matching TRBD2 (7 bases). In germline, CDR1 is SEHNR, CDR2 FQNEAQ (reference sequence). The CDR3 totals 15 residues. V was trimmed by 5 bases and J by 4 bases, leaving 16 bases between them. The CDR3 region is CASSQGTGGPDTQYF. CDR3 in DNA: TGTGCCAGCAGCCAGGGGACGGGAGGACCAGATACGCAGTATTTT.

This sequence joins TRBV7-9 and TRBJ1-4; 9 bases map to TRBD1. Germline V CDR1 and CDR2: SEHNR, FQNEAQ (reference sequence). J was trimmed by 8 bases and V by 0 bases; bases with no gene match: 16. CDR3 size: 19 residues. Written as DNA, the CDR3 is TGTGCCAGCAGCTTAGCCAGTACCTGGGGGGACAGGGAAGGCGAAAAACTGTTTTTT. Protein sequence: CASSLASTWGDREGEKLFF.

This clone was seen a handful of times. V is TRBV5-1 and J is TRBJ1-2; unclear D gene. Trimming stripped 4 bases from V and 6 bases from J, with 19 bases between. Germline CDR1 reads SGHRS; CDR2 reads YFSETQ. The CDR3 extends over 15 amino acids. Here the CDR3 DNA reads TGCGCCAGCAGCCCGGACGGGCAAGGCTATGATGGCTACACCTTC. Translating gives CASSPDGQGYDGYTF. The entire variable domain, with the rest obtained from reference TRBV5-1 and TRBJ1-2, is as follows: KAGVTQTPRYLIKTRGQQVTLSCSPISGHRSVSWYQQTPGQGLQFLFEYFSETQRNKGNFPGRFSGRQFSNSRSEMNVSTLELGDSALYLCASSPDGQGYDGYTFGSGTRLTVV.

There are a few counts of this clone. V and J are TRBV6-1 and TRBJ1-1, with TRBD1 as a possible D gene (5 bases). Trimming took 7 bases from V and 4 from J, leaving 13 bases between them. The CDR3 contains 13 residues. Germline V gene lookup returns CDR1 MNHNS and CDR2 SASEGT. In nucleotides, the CDR3 is TGTGCCAGCACCTTAGGGGCAGGCACTGAAGCTTTCTTT. It codes for CASTLGAGTEAFF.

The J gene is TRBJ1-3, the V gene TRBV6-1; no clear D. CDR3 length: 16 amino acids. V lost 3 bases to trimming and J lost 4 bases, with 16 bases between them. Germline V CDR1 and CDR2: MNHNS, SASEGT. This chain's CDR3 is CASSETNLFRGNTIYF. The CDR3, as DNA: TGTGCCAGCAGTGAGACGAACCTCTTTAGGGGAAACACCATATATTTT.

V is TRBV7-3 and J is TRBJ2-5; D remains unclear. Deletions cut 5 bases from V and 5 bases from J, with 9 bases between. The CDR3 runs 12 residues. CDR1 and CDR2 (germline): SGHTA, FQGTGA. CDR3 protein: CASSPDGETQYF. The CDR3 DNA sequence: TGTGCCAGCAGCCCGGACGGGGAGACCCAGTACTTC.

This clone appeared once. The chain is built from TRBV28 and TRBJ2-7; maybe TRBD1 (5 bases). V shed 7 bases and J shed 7 bases, with 11 bases lying between them. The V gene's germline CDR1 is MDHEN and CDR2 SYDVKM. The CDR3 totals 11 residues. CDR3 sequence: CASTSWTEQYF. The CDR3 DNA sequence: TGTGCCAGCACCAGTTGGACAGAGCAGTACTTC.

This rearrangement joins TRBV28 to TRBJ1-2; 7 bases map to TRBD1. The V segment lost 7 bases and the J segment 9 bases; nucleotides outside the gene matches: 11. The CDR3 runs 13 residues. The germline gives CDR1 MDHEN, CDR2 SYDVKM. The CDR3 spells CASNMVGGRSYTF. CDR3 coding DNA: TGTGCCAGCAACATGGTAGGGGGCAGAAGCTACACCTTC.

The chain combines TRBV6-1 with TRBJ2-7, with D perhaps TRBD1 (8 bases). V was trimmed by 3 bases and J by 2 bases, leaving 14 bases between them. The CDR3 runs to 15 residues. Germline values: CDR1 MNHNS, CDR2 SASEGT. CDR3 loop: CASSDLQGGTYEQYF. DNA for the CDR3: TGTGCCAGCAGTGACCTACAGGGGGGGACCTACGAGCAGTACTTC.

This clone has just a few counts. Other DNA sequences in the same sample also yield this CDR3. The chain couples TRBV2 to TRBJ1-5, with 7 bases that match TRBD1. The CDR3 runs 13 residues. V lost 4 bases and J lost 4; bases outside the gene matches: 1. Germline CDR1 is SNHLY and CDR2 is FYNNEI. CDR3 DNA: TGTGCCAGCAGTGCGACAGGGAATCAGCCCCAGCATTTT. Its translation is CASSATGNQPQHF.

The V gene is TRBV2, the J gene TRBJ1-1; 7 nucleotides match TRBD1. Germline V gene data show CDR1 as SNHLY and CDR2 as FYNNEI. J was trimmed by 4 bases and V by 4 bases; bases with no gene match: 6. The CDR3 length is 14 residues. This CDR3 is CASSGSTGRTEAFF. The CDR3 DNA reads as TGTGCCAGCAGTGGGTCGACAGGGCGCACTGAAGCTTTCTTT.

About this clone itself: A junction boundary mismatches the germline segment, possibly from a read error. The rearrangement uses TRBV10-3 and TRBJ1-2, with 7 bases identical to TRBD1. The V gene's germline CDR1 is ENHRY and CDR2 SYGVKD. The length of the CDR3 is 16 residues. CDR3 residues: CASSYNLGGRDYGYTF. The CDR3 DNA reads TGTGCCAGCAGTTACAATTTAGGGGGCAGGGACTATGGCTACACCTTC.

The chain links TRBV6-5 to TRBJ1-3; D not resolved. The CDR3 is made up of 12 amino acids. V was shortened by 7 bases and J by 3 bases, with 7 bases between the two germline ends. Germline CDR1 reads MNHEY; CDR2 reads SVGAGI. CDR3 bases: TGTGCCAGCACCGGGGATGGAAACACCATATATTTT. Its translation: CASTGDGNTIYF.